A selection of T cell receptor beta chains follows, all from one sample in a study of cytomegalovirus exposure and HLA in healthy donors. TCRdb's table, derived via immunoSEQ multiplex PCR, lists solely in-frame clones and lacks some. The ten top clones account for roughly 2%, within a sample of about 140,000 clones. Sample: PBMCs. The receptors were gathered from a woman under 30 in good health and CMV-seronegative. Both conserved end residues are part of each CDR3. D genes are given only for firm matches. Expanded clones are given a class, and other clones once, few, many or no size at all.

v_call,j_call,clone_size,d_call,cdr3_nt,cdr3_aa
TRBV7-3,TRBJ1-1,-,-,TGTGCCAGCAGCCCCGGGGGGCCGAACACTGAAGCTTTCTTT,CASSPGGPNTEAFF
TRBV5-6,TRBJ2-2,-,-,TGTGCCAGCACCGTGTCATGGGGAGTCGGGGGAGGGGAGCTGTTTTTT,CASTVSWGVGGGELFF
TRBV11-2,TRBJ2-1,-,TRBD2,TGTGCCAGCAGCTTAGGGGCTAGCGGGAGGGCGAATGAGCAGTTCTTC,CASSLGASGRANEQFF
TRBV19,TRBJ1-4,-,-,TGTGCCAGTAGTATTGGGGGGGAGGCTGAAAAACTGTTTTTT,CASSIGGEAEKLFF
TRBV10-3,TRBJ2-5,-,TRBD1,TGTGCCATTAGAGAGACAGGGATAGAGACCCAGTACTTC,CAIRETGIETQYF
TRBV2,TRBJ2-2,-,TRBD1,TGTGCCAGCAGCAGGGAGACAGGGAGAAACACCGGGGAGCTGTTTTTT,CASSRETGRNTGELFF
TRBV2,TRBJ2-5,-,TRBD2,TGTGCCAGCAGTGAGGGACTAGCGGAAGAGACCCAGTACTTC,CASSEGLAEETQYF
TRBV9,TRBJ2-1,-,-,TGTGCCAGCAGCGTAGGCGAGGATGAGCAGTTCTTC,CASSVGEDEQFF
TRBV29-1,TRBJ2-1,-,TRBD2,TGCAGCGTTGGGGTAGCGGGAGTCACATACAATGAGCAGTTCTTC,CSVGVAGVTYNEQFF
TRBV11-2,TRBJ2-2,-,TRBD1,TGTGCCAGCAGCTTAGGAGGGACAGGGTGGGCCGGGGAGCTGTTTTTT,CASSLGGTGWAGELFF
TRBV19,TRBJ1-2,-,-,TGTGCCAGTAGTAGCCTTGGGGAGAACTATGGCTACACCTTC,CASSSLGENYGYTF
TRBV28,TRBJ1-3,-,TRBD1,TGTGCCAGCAGCAGGGACAGGGTAACGGGAAACACCATATATTTT,CASSRDRVTGNTIYF
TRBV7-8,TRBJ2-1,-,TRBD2,TGTGCCAGCAGCGATACTAGCGGGAGGGACGAGCAGTTCTTC,CASSDTSGRDEQFF
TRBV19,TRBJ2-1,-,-,TGTGCCAGTAGTATAGGTCCCCGTACAGGGACAGGGATCCTAGCGGGAGTTGAGCAGTTCTTC,CASSIGPRTGTGILAGVEQFF
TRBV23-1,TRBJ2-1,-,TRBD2,TGCGCCCTAACGATAGTCGGCGGGAGTTCCTACAATGAGCAGTTCTTC,CALTIVGGSSYNEQFF
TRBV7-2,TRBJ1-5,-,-,TGTGCCAGCAGCTTATCCGACGGGCAGCCCCAGCATTTT,CASSLSDGQPQHF
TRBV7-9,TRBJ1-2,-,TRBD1,TGTGCCAGCAGCCAGACAGGGGTTGAGGGCTACACCTTC,CASSQTGVEGYTF
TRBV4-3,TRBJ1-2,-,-,TGCGCCAGCAGCCAGTCGATGACGGGGTTGAACTATGGCTACACCTTC,CASSQSMTGLNYGYTF
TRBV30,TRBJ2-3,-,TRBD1,TGTGCCCGGGGACAGCCGAGCACAGATACGCAGTATTTT,CARGQPSTDTQYF
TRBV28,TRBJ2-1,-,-,TGTGCCAGCGTAACAGGGATCAATGAGCAGTTCTTC,CASVTGINEQFF
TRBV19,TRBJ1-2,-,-,TGTGCCAGTAGTACAGGAAGTTTGGCAGCAATCTATGGCTACACCTTC,CASSTGSLAAIYGYTF
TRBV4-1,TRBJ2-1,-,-,TGCGCCAGCAGCCACGGACTATCCAACAATGAGCAGTTCTTC,CASSHGLSNNEQFF
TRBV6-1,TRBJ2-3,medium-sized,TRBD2,TGTGCCAGCAGTCGAGTAGCGGGGACCACAGATACGCAGTATTTT,CASSRVAGTTDTQYF